This T cell receptor (beta chain) is drawn from a study of tumor-infiltrating lymphocytes in oesophageal squamous cell carcinoma. TCRdb passed the PCR reads through MiXCR, listing each CDR3 protein once. This table has approximately 20,000 distinct CDR3 sequences, around two fifths appearing once. The CDR3 sequence is 13 residues long. V was clipped by 2 bases and J by 5 bases, with 10 bases between them. Per germline, CDR1 MNHNS and CDR2 SASEGT. This clonotype came up once. The TCR originated in a male donor with esophageal squamous cell carcinoma. The sequenced material came from esophageal tumor tissue. The gene calls are TRBV6-1 and TRBJ2-7; D is unclear. Here the CDR3 DNA reads TGTGCCAGCAGTGAACCGAGACCCAACGAGCAGTACTTC. As protein: CASSEPRPNEQYF.